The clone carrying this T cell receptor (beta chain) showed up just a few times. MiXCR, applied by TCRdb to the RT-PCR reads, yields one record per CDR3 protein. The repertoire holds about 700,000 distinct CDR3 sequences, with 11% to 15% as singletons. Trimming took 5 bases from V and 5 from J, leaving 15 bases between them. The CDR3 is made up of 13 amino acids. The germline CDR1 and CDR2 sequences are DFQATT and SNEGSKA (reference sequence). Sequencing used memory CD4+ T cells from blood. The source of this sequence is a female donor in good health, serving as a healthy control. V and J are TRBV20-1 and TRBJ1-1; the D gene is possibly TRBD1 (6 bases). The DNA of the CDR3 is TGCAGTGCTTTACGGGGGCTCGGGACTGAAGCTTTCTTT. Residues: CSALRGLGTEAFF.